Listed below are T cell receptor beta chains from one sample, sequenced in a study of shared clonotypes between healthy human individuals. Data came from immunoSEQ multiplex PCR; TCRdb stores just in-frame clones and leaves some out. The sample records over a million clones, roughly 98.5% being singletons. What was sequenced was naive CD4+ T cells sorted from blood. Every receptor here comes from a young man in good health. The CDR3 runs from the conserved cysteine through the conserved F or W.

j_call	v_call	cdr3_aa
TRBJ2-3	TRBV9	CASSVVGGGGSDTQYF
TRBJ2-7	TRBV11-2	CASSPQGDEQYF
TRBJ2-1	TRBV7-9	CASSSDRGSLYNEQFF
TRBJ2-1	TRBV18	CASSLGQGNEQFF
TRBJ2-7	TRBV5-1	CASSQTGTSSTEQYF
TRBJ2-5	TRBV7-2	CASSLDRGAIKETQYF
TRBJ2-5	TRBV5-1	CASSLVGFREETQYF
TRBJ2-5	TRBV7-2	CASRYWETQYF
TRBJ2-1	TRBV6-6	CASSTPLAAAYNEQFF
TRBJ2-7	TRBV25-1	CASRDINREQYF
TRBJ2-5	TRBV28	CASSPEGTSVPYGETQYF
TRBJ1-2	TRBV18	CASSPGTDAGYTF
TRBJ2-5	TRBV6-1	CASSTPQETQYF
TRBJ2-3	TRBV5-5	CASSFWDMYTDTQYF
TRBJ2-5	TRBV25-1	CASSELVGGDRGRETQYF
TRBJ1-1	TRBV12-5	CASGLNAGVEAFF
TRBJ2-1	TRBV27	CASSSSNMIFYNEQFF
TRBJ2-7	TRBV19	CASSPGTGPHEQYF